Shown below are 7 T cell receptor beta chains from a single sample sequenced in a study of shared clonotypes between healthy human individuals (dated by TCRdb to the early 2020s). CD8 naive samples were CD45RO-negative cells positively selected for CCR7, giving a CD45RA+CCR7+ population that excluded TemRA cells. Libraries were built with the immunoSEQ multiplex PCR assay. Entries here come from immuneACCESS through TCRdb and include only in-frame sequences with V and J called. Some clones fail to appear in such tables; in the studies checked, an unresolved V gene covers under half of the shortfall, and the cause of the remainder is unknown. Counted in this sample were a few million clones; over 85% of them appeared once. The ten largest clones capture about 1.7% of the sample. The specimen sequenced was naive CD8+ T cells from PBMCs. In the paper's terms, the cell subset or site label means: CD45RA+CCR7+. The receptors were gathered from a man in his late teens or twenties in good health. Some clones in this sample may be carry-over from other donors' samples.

In DNA, the CDR3 is TGTGCCACCGATTACAGGGACACAGATACGCAGTATTTT. Translation gives CATDYRDTDTQYF. This chain connects TRBV6-6 to TRBJ2-3; tentatively, D is TRBD1 (6 bases). The V gene lost 10 bases and the J gene lost 2 bases, with 13 bases spanning the gap. CDR3 size: 13 residues. CDR1 MNHNY and CDR2 SVGAGI come from the germline V gene (reference sequence).

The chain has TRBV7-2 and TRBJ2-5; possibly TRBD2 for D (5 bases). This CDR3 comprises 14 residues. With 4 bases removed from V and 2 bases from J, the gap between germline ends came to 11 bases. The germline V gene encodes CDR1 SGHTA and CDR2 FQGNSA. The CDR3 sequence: CASSSPRGQETQYF. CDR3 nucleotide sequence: TGTGCCAGCAGCTCCCCACGAGGGCAAGAGACCCAGTACTTC.

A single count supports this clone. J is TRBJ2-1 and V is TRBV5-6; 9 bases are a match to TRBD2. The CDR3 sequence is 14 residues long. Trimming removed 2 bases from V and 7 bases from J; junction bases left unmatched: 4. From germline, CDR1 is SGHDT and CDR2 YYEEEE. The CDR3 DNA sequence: TGTGCCAGCAGCTTCCCTAGCGGGGTAAATGAGCAGTTCTTC. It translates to CASSFPSGVNEQFF.

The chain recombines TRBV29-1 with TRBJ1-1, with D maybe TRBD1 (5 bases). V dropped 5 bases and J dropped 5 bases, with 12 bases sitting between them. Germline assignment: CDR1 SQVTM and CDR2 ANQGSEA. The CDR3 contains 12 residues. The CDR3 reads CSVRQRGTEAFF. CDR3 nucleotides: TGCAGCGTTAGACAGCGGGGAACTGAAGCTTTCTTT.

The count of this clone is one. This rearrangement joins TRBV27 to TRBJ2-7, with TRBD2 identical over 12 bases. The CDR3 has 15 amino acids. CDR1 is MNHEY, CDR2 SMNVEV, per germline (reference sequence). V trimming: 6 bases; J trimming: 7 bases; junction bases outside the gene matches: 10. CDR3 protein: CASSQRLAGAWEQYF. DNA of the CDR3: TGTGCCAGCAGCCAAAGACTAGCGGGAGCTTGGGAGCAGTACTTC.

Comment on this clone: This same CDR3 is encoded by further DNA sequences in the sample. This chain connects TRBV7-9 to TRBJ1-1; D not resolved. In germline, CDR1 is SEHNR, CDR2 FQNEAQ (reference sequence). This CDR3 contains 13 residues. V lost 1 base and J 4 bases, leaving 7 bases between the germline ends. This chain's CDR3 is CASSLGGSTEAFF. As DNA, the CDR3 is TGTGCCAGCAGCTTAGGTGGCTCCACTGAAGCTTTCTTT.

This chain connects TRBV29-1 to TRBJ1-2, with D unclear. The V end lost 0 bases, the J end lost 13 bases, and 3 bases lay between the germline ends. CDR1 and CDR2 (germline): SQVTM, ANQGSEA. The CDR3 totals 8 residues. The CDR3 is CSVEDLTF. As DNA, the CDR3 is TGCAGCGTTGAAGATCTCACCTTC.